These T cell receptor beta chains were read from a single sample in a study of blood T cell repertoires in COVID-19. The table came from immunoSEQ multiplex PCR; TCRdb's copy has only in-frame clones and leaves some out. This table holds tens of thousands of clones, around 90% found once. The sequenced material came from peripheral blood. The receptor set was obtained from a man in his 60s with active or convalescent COVID-19. Both conserved end residues are trimmed from each CDR3. The D gene is left open where the match is weak. Rows may omit the clone size; those that give it use once, few, many or a size class.

NA | NA | TRBV28 | AVTGSYEQY
few | NA | TRBV30 | AWSGTTNYGYT
NA | NA | TRBV7-9 | ASTEEGSTDTQY
NA | NA | TRBV5-1 | ASSLAVRVTNNEQF
NA | NA | TRBV28 | ASSLNNYGYT
NA | NA | TRBV20-1 | SARRVGEQY
NA | NA | TRBV15 | ATSRDKSREQY
NA | TRBD1 | TRBV28 | ASSLRDRSSYEQY
NA | NA | TRBV19 | ASSIRPGLGHEQF
NA | NA | TRBV28 | ASSLRPGYPYEQY
NA | NA | TRBV7-6 | ASRPSLAGTANTGELF
NA | NA | TRBV6-5 | ASGSWNTGELF
NA | TRBD2 | TRBV18 | ASSQREWGTGELF
NA | TRBD1 | TRBV30 | AWNRRFARDRELSPLH
NA | NA | TRBV10-2 | ASSPGTNSYEQY
NA | NA | TRBV9 | ASSVGLRVEQF